These 13 T cell receptor beta chains share one sample of origin, sequenced in a study of OX40 agonist ivuxolimab in advanced cancers. The protocol was immunoSEQ multiplex PCR, while the TCRdb copy is restricted to in-frame clones and leaves out a portion. This sample has approximately 94,000 clones, with roughly 90% found just once. The specimen was CD4+ or CD8+ T cells sorted from blood, collected in a trial of the OX40 agonist ivuxolimab. These receptors were obtained from an adult with an advanced solid tumor such as melanoma, head and neck, liver or kidney cancer.

In this sample, this clone turned up once. J is TRBJ2-1 and V is TRBV19; 7 nucleotides match TRBD2. This CDR3 contains 15 residues. The junction had 6 bases not matched to a gene; V was cut back by 0 bases and J by 7 bases. Per germline, CDR1 LNHDA and CDR2 SQIVND (reference sequence). The chain's CDR3 is CASSIDGRRSNEQFF. As DNA, the CDR3 is TGTGCCAGTAGTATAGACGGGAGGAGGAGTAATGAGCAGTTCTTC.

J is TRBJ2-1 and V is TRBV10-3, with TRBD2 matching 7 bases. This CDR3 spans 15 amino acids. Per germline, CDR1 ENHRY and CDR2 SYGVKD. The ends lost 8 bases at V and 6 bases at J; junction bases unmatched: 13. CDR3 DNA: TGTGCCATCGATACGGGGGAGGGCCTCGGCAATGAGCAGTTCTTC. Protein sequence: CAIDTGEGLGNEQFF.

This sequence joins TRBV5-1 and TRBJ1-5; 9 nucleotides agree with TRBD1. J was trimmed by 2 bases and V by 4 bases; bases with no gene match: 4. Germline V gene data show CDR1 as SGHRS and CDR2 as YFSETQ. This CDR3 is built from 15 residues. The CDR3 spells CASSVTGGGNQPQHF. CDR3 in DNA: TGCGCCAGCAGCGTAACAGGGGGCGGCAATCAGCCCCAGCATTTT.

V gene TRBV28 combines with J gene TRBJ2-1, with 9 nucleotides matching TRBD2. With 8 bases clipped from V and 4 bases from J, the junction kept 6 bases outside the gene matches. This CDR3 spans 14 amino acids. Germline values: CDR1 MDHEN, CDR2 SYDVKM. CDR3 loop: CASLLAGQYNEQFF. CDR3 DNA sequence: TGTGCCAGCCTACTAGCGGGCCAGTACAATGAGCAGTTCTTC.

The chain links TRBV14 to TRBJ2-2; a weak D match, TRBD1 (6 bases). CDR1 and CDR2 from the germline V gene are SGHDN and FVKESK. CDR3 length: 12 amino acids. V was pared by 1 base and J by 10 bases, with 7 bases between. CDR3 in amino acids: CASSQAGVELFF. The DNA for the CDR3 is TGTGCCAGCAGCCAAGCAGGGGTGGAGCTGTTTTTT.

The chain employs TRBV9 and TRBJ2-3; tentative D call: TRBD1 (6 bases). Germline CDR1 SGDLS, CDR2 YYNGEE. The CDR3 is 16 residues long. V was trimmed by 4 bases and J by 3 bases, leaving 18 bases between them. The DNA for the CDR3 is TGTGCCAGCAGCTTAGCCCAGGGGCAGGGAACAGATACGCAGTATTTT. Amino acids: CASSLAQGQGTDTQYF. The variable domain in full, completed from reference TRBV9 and TRBJ2-3, reads DSGVTQTPKHLITATGQRVTLRCSPRSGDLSVYWYQQSLDQGLQFLIQYYNGEERAKGNILERFSAQQFPDLHSELNLSSLELGDSALYFCASSLAQGQGTDTQYFGPGTRLTVL.

This chain connects TRBV27 to TRBJ1-6; no definite D call. Germline V gene data show CDR1 as MNHEY and CDR2 as SMNVEV (reference sequence). This CDR3 is 15 amino acids long. The V gene lost 5 bases and the J gene lost 7 bases, with 15 bases spanning the gap. CDR3 in DNA: TGTGCCAGCAGTCCGCGGACCGCGCTCAATTCACCCCTCCACTTT. This encodes CASSPRTALNSPLHF.

The V and J genes are TRBV30 and TRBJ2-7, with a weak D call TRBD2 (7 bases). Germline loops: CDR1 GTSNPN, CDR2 SVGIG (reference sequence). V was trimmed by 8 bases and J by 5 bases, leaving 16 bases between them. The CDR3 spans 12 residues. CDR3 DNA: TGTGCCCAGGGAGGGGGTTGGGACGAGCAGTACTTC. Amino acid sequence: CAQGGGWDEQYF.

Note on this clone: Mismatch with germline at one junction end may stem from a read error. V gene TRBV25-1 combines with J gene TRBJ1-2; 7 nucleotides match TRBD1. The germline gives CDR1 MGHDK, CDR2 SYGVNS. This CDR3 spans 14 amino acids. CDR3 sequence reads: CASRESGDSYGYTF. The CDR3 coding sequence is TGTGCCAGCAGGGAATCGGGGGACAGCTATGGCTACACCTTC.

V usage is TRBV5-4 and J usage is TRBJ2-2; 8 bases map to TRBD2. The CDR3 totals 15 residues. Germline V CDR1 and CDR2: SGHNT, YYREEE (reference sequence). V lost 4 bases to trimming and J lost 4 bases; unmatched junction nucleotides: 6. The CDR3 protein is CASSLAGRGTGELFF. As DNA, the CDR3 is TGTGCCAGCAGCCTAGCGGGTAGAGGCACCGGGGAGCTGTTTTTT.

The chain uses TRBV27 and TRBJ2-1; D possibly corresponds to TRBD1 (5 bases). The V gene's germline CDR1 is MNHEY and CDR2 SMNVEV (reference sequence). The length of the CDR3 is 15 residues. The V end was cut by 5 bases, the J end by 4 bases, with 15 bases between. The CDR3 DNA follows: TGTGCCAGCAGTAGTCAGGGCAGCCAATACAATGAGCAGTTCTTC. It is translated as CASSSQGSQYNEQFF.

The chain employs TRBV11-3 and TRBJ2-5, with a possible D match to TRBD2 (5 bases). V shed 6 bases and J shed 1 base, with 15 bases lying between them. The CDR3 runs to 15 residues. CDR1 is SGHNT and CDR2 is YENEEA in the germline V gene. This chain's CDR3 is CASSSSSGFQETQYF. CDR3 nucleotide sequence: TGTGCCAGCAGTTCATCCTCGGGGTTCCAAGAGACCCAGTACTTC. Full variable domain (rest looked up from reference TRBV11-3 and TRBJ2-5): EAGVVQSPRYKIIEKKQPVAFWCNPISGHNTLYWYLQNLGQGPELLIRYENEEAVDDSQLPKDRFSAERLKGVDSTLKIQPAELGDSAVYLCASSSSSGFQETQYFGPGTRLLVL.

This clone occurred once. This chain joins TRBV28 and TRBJ1-1; D may be TRBD1 (5 bases). Germline loops: CDR1 MDHEN, CDR2 SYDVKM. V was trimmed by 10 bases and J by 1 base, leaving 16 bases between them. The CDR3 spans 14 residues. The CDR3 DNA sequence: TGTGCCACCGCGGGGGGGACTAAGAACACTGAAGCTTTCTTT. Encoded protein: CATAGGTKNTEAFF. The full variable domain, its missing parts supplied by reference TRBV28 and TRBJ1-1, is DVKVTQSSRYLVKRTGEKVFLECVQDMDHENMFWYRQDPGLGLRLIYFSYDVKMKEKGDIPEGYSVSREKKERFSLILESASTNQTSMYLCATAGGTKNTEAFFGQGTRLTVV.